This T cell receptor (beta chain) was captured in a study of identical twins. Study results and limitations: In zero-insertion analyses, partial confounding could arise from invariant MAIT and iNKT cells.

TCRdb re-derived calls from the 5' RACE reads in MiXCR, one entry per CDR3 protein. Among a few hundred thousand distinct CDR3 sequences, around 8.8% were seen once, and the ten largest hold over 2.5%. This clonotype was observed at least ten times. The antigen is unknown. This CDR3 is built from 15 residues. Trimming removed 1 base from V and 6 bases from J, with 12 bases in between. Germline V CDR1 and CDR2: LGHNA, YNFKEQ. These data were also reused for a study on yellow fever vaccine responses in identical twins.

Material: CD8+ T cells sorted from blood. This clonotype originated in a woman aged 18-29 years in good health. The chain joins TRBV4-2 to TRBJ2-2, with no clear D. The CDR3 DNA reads TGTGCCAGCAGCCAAGGGCCCCTAGATCCCGGGGAGCTGTTTTTT. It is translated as CASSQGPLDPGELFF.